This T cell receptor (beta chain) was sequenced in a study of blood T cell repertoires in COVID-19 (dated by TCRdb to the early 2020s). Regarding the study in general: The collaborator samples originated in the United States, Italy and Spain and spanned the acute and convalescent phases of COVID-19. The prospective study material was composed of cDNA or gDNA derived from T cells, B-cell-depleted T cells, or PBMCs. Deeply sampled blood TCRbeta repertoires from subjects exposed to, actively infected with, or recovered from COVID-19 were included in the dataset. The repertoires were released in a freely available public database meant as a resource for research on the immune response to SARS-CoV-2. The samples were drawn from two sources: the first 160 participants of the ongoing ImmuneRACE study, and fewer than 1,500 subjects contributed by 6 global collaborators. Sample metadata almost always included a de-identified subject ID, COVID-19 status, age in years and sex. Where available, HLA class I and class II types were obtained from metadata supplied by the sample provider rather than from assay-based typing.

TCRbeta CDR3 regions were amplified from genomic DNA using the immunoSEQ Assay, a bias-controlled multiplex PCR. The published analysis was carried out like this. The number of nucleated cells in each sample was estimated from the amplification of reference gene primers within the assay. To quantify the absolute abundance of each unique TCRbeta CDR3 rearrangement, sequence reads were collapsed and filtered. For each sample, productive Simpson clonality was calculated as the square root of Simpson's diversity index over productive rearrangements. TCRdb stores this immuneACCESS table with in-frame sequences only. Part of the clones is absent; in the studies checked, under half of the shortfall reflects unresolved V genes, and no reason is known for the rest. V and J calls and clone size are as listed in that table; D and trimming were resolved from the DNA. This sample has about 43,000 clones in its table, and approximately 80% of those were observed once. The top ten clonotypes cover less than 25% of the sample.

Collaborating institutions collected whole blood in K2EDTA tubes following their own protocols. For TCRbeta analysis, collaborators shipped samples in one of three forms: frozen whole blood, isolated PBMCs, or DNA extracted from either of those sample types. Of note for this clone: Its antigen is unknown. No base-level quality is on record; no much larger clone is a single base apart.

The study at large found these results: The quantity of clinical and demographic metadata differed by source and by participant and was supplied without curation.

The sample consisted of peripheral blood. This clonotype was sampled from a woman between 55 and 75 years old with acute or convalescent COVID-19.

In nucleotide form, the sequence is TGTGCCAGCAAAAGGACAGCAGATCAGCCCCAGCATTTT. This is translated as CASKRTADQPQHF. Recombination linked TRBV2 to TRBJ1-5; matching of 6 bases hints at TRBD1 as the D gene. For CDR1 and CDR2, the germline V gene lists SNHLY and FYNNEI. Relative to germline, V is 7 bases shorter and J is 5 bases shorter, with 12 bases between their ends. Spanning cysteine to phenylalanine, the CDR3 consists of 13 amino acids. Only the CDR3 DNA stays, 39 bases, in frame from base 1.